Included here is one T cell receptor (beta chain) sequence, with context. Its matching antigen is unknown. The source of the sample is a study of CD8 T cells in ankylosing spondylitis. V was pared by 3 bases and J by 2 bases, with 3 bases of the junction left unmatched. Germline-derived CDR1 and CDR2 are SGHRS and YFSETQ. The CDR3 has 15 residues. Notes on the study in general: What appeared characteristic of ankylosing spondylitis blood was a TCR beta motif of fewer than ten highly homologous variants.

The TCR beta libraries were generated through quantitative 5'-RACE incorporating molecular barcodes. Each CDR3 protein gets one entry after TCRdb re-called the 5' RACE reads with MiXCR. The repertoire holds 240,000 or so distinct CDR3 sequences, around a tenth seen once, with less than 7% in the top ten. This TCR was sampled from a male donor with ankylosing spondylitis or in good health (not recorded which). Sequences were obtained from blood, either unsorted or a sorted T cell fraction (not recorded which). The genes are TRBV5-1 and TRBJ2-3, with TRBD2 identical over 10 bases. The CDR3 is CASSWTSGNTDTQYF. For the CDR3, the DNA is TGCGCCAGCAGCTGGACTAGCGGAAACACAGATACGCAGTATTTT.